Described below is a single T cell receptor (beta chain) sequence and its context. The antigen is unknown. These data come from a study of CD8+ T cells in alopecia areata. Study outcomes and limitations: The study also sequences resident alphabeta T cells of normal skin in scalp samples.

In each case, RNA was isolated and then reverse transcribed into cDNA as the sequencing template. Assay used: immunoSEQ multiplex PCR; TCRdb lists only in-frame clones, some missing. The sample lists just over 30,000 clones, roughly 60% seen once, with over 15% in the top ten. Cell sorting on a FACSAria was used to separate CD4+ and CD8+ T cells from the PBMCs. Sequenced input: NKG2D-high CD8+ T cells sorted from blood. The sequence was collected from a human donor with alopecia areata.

This CDR3 is CASSQGLASSYNEQFF. The CDR3 nucleotides are TGTGCCAGCAGCCAAGGACTGGCTAGCTCCTACAATGAGCAGTTCTTC. The chain combines TRBV6-6 with TRBJ2-1, with D possibly TRBD2 on 5 matching bases. Germline lookup yields CDR1 MNHNY and CDR2 SVGAGI (reference sequence). The CDR3 is made up of 16 amino acids. V was pared by 6 bases and J by 0 bases, with 15 bases between.